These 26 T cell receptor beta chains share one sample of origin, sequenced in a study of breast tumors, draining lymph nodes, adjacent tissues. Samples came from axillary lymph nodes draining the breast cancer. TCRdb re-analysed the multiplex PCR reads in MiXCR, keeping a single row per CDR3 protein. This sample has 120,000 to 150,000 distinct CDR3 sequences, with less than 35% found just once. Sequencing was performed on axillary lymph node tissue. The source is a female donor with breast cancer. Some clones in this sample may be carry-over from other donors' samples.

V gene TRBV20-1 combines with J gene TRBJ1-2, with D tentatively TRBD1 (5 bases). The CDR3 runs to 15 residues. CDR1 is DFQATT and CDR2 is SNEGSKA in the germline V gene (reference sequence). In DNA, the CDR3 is TGCAGCTTAACGAATCCACAGGAGGAAGACTATGGCTACACCTTC. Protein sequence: CSLTNPQEEDYGYTF.

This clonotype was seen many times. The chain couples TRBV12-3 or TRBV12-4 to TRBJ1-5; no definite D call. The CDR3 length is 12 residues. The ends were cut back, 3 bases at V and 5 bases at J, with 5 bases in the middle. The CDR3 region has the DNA TGTGCCAGCAGTTTCCGGGATCAGCCCCAGCATTTT. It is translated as CASSFRDQPQHF.

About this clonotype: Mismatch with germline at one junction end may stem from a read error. The chain's CDR3 is CSASTQNIQSF. CDR3 nucleotide sequence: TGCAGTGCTAGTACTCAAAACATTCAGTCCTTC. V and J are TRBV20-1 and TRBJ2-4; D remains unclear. Germline loops: CDR1 DFQATT, CDR2 SNEGSKA (reference sequence). The CDR3 is 11 residues long.

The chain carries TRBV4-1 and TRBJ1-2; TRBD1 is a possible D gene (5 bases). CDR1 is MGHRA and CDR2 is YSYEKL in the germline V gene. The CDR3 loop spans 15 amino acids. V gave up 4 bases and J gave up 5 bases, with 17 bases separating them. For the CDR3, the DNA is TGCGCCAGCAGCCGATCGACAGTGTCTTCGTATGGCTACACCTTC. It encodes CASSRSTVSSYGYTF.

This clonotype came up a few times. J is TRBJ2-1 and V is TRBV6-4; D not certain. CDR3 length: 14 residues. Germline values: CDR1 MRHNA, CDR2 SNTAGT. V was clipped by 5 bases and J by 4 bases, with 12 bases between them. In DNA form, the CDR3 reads TGTGCCAGCAGTCGGCTTTTATATTACAATGAGCAGTTCTTC. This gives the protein CASSRLLYYNEQFF.

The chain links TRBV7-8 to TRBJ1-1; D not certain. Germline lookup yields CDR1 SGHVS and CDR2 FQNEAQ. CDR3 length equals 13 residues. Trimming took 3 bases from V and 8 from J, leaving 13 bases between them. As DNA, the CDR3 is TGTGCCAGCAGCTTCTCCGCTTACCCCGAAGCTTTCTTT. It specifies CASSFSAYPEAFF.

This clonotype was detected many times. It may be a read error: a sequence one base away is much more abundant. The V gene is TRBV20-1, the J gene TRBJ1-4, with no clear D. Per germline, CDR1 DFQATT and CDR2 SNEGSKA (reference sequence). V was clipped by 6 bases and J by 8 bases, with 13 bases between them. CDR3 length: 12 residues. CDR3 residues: CSAPKVDEKLFF. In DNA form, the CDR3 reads TGCAGTGCGCCTAAGGTGGACGAAAAACTGTTTTTT.

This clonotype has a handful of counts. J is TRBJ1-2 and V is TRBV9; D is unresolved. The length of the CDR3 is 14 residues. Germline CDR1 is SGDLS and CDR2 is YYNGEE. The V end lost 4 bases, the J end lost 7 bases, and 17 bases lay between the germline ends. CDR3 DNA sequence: TGTGCCAGCAGCAAATCGGGCAGGTTTGCTGGCTACACCTTC. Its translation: CASSKSGRFAGYTF.

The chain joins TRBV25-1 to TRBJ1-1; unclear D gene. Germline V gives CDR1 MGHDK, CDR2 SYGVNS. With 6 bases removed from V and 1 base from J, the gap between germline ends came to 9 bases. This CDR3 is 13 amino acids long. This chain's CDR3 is CASSGRQNTEAFF. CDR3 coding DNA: TGTGCCAGCAGCGGCCGTCAGAACACTGAAGCTTTCTTT.

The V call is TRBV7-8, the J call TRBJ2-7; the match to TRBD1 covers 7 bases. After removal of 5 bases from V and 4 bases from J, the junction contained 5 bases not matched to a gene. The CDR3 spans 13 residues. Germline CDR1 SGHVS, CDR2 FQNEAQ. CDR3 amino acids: CASSATGIYEQYF. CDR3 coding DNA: TGTGCCAGCAGCGCGACAGGGATTTACGAGCAGTACTTC.

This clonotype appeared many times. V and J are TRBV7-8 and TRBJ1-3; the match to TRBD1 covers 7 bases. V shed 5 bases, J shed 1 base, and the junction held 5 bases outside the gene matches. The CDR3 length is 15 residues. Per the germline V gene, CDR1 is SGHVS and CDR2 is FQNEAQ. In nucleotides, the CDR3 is TGTGCCAGCAGCGCCCAGGGGGGATCTGGAAACACCATATATTTT. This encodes CASSAQGGSGNTIYF. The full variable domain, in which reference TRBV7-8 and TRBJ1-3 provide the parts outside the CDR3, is GAGVSQSPRYKVAKRGQDVALRCDPISGHVSLFWYQQALGQGPEFLTYFQNEAQLDKSGLPSDRFFAERPEGSVSTLKIQRTQQEDSAVYLCASSAQGGSGNTIYFGEGSWLTVV.

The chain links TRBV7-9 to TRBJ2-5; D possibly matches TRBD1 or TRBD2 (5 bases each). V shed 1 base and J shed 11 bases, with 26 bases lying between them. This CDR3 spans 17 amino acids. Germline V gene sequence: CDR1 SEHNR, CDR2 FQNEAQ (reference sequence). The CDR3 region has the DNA TGTGCCAGCAGCTTAGAGCCCGTTCGGGACCGATTTTACCAGCAGTACTTC. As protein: CASSLEPVRDRFYQQYF.

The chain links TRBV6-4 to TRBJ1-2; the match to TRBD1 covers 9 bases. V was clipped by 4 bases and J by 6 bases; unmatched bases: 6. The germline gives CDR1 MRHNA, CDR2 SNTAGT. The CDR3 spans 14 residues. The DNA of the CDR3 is TGTGCCAGCAGTGCTCCGGGACAGGGTGATGGCTACACCTTC. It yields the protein CASSAPGQGDGYTF.

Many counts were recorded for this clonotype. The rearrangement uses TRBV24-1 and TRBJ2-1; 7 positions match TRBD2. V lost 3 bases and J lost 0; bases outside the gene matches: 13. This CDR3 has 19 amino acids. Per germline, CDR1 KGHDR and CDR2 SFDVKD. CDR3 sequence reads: CATSDPLGGSVSSYNEQFF. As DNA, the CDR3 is TGTGCCACCAGTGATCCCCTGGGGGGGTCTGTGAGCTCCTACAATGAGCAGTTCTTC.

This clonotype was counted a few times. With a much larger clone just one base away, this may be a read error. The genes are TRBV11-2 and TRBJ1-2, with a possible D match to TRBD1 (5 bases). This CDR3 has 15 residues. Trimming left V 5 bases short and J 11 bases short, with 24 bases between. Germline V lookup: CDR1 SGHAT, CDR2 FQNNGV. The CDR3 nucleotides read TGTGCCAGCAGCCCCTACATGGGACCGGGTTCGATATACACCTTC. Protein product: CASSPYMGPGSIYTF.

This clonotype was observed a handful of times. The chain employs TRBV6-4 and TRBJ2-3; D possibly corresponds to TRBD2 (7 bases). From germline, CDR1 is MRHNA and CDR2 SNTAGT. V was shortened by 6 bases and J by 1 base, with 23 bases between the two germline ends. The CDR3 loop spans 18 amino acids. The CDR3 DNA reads TGTGCCAGCAGCGACGACGTTTGGGGGGGCCCAGGCACAGATACGCAGTATTTT. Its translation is CASSDDVWGGPGTDTQYF.

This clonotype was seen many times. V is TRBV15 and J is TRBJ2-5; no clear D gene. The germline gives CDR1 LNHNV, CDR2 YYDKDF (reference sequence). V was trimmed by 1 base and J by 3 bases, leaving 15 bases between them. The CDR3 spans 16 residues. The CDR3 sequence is CATSRGQALFKETQYF. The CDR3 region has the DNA TGTGCCACCAGCAGAGGCCAGGCCCTTTTCAAAGAGACCCAGTACTTC.

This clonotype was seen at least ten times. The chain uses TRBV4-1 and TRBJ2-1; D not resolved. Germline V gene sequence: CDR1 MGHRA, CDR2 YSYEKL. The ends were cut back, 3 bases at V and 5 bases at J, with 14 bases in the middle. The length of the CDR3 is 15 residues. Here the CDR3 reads CASSQTGQRNNEQFF. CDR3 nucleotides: TGCGCCAGCAGCCAGACGGGCCAGAGAAACAATGAGCAGTTCTTC.

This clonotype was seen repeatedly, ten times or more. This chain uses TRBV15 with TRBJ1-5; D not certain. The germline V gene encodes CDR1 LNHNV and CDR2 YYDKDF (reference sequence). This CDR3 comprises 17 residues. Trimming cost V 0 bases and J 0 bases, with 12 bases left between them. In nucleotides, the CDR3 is TGTGCCACCAGCAGAGAATCGGCAGGCAATAGCAATCAGCCCCAGCATTTT. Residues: CATSRESAGNSNQPQHF.

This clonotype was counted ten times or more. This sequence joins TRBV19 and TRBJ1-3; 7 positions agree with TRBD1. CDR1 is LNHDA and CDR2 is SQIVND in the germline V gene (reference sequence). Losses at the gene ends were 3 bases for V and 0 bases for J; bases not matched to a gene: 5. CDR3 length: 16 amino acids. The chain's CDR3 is CASSISDRTSGNTIYF. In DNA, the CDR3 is TGTGCCAGTAGTATTTCGGACAGGACCTCTGGAAACACCATATATTTT.

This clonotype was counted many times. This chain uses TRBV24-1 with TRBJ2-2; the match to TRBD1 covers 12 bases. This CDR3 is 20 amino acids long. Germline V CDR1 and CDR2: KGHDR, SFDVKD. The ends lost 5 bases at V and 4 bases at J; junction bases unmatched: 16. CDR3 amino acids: CATSASFGLGQGARTGELFF. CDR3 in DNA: TGTGCCACCAGTGCCTCATTTGGTTTGGGACAGGGGGCGCGCACCGGGGAGCTGTTTTTT.

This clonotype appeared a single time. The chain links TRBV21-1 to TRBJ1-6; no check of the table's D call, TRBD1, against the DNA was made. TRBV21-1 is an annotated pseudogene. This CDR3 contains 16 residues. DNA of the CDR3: TGTGCCAGCAGCAAGGCGGGCTCGACAGTGAATTCACCCCTCCACTTT. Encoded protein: CASSKAGSTVNSPLHF.

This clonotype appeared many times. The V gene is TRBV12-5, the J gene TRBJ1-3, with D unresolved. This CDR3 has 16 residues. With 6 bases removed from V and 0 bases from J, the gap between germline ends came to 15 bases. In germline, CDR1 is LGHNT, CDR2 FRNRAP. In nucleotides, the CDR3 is TGTGCTAGTGGCCCCCGGACGGGAGTCTCTGGAAACACCATATATTTT. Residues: CASGPRTGVSGNTIYF.

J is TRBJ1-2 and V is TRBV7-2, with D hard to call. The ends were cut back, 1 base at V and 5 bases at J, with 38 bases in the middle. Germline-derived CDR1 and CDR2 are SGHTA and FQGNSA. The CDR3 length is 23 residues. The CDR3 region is CASSLGGSRSSVRQVGSKYGYTF. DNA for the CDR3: TGTGCCAGCAGCTTAGGAGGGAGCCGTAGTTCTGTCCGGCAAGTGGGGTCAAAGTATGGCTACACCTTC.

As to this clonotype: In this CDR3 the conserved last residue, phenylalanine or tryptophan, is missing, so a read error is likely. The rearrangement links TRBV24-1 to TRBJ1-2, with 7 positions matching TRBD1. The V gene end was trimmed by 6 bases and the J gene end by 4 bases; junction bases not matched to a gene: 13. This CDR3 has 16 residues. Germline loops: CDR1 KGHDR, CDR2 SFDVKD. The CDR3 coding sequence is TGTGCCACCAGTCTAATTGGAGGGGGCCGTTGCTATGGCTACACCCTC. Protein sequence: CATSLIGGGRCYGYTL.

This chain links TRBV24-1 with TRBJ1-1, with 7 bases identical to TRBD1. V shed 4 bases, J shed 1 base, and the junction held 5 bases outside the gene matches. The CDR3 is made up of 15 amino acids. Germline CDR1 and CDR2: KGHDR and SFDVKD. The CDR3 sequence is CATSDRQGGNTEAFF. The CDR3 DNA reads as TGTGCCACCAGTGACCGACAGGGTGGGAACACTGAAGCTTTCTTT.